The 23 T cell receptor beta chains given below trace back to one sample, sequenced in a study of blood T cell repertoires in COVID-19. Profiled with immunoSEQ multiplex PCR; TCRdb holds only in-frame clones, not every one. The sample carries 250,000 or so clones, 86% recorded once. Sequences were obtained from PBMCs or T cells enriched from blood (not recorded which). The receptors derive from a man aged 35 to 55 who had recovered from COVID-19.

CDR3 in amino acids: CASSSSWGVSYEQYF. The CDR3, as DNA: TGTGCCAGCAGCTCCTCGTGGGGGGTTAGCTACGAGCAGTACTTC. This chain connects TRBV7-2 to TRBJ2-7, with a tentative D call TRBD2 (6 bases). Trimming pared 4 bases from V and 3 bases from J, leaving 16 bases between. Per germline, CDR1 SGHTA and CDR2 FQGNSA. This CDR3 contains 15 residues.

The chain has TRBV27 and TRBJ2-1, with 10 bases fitting TRBD2. The CDR3 sequence is 15 residues long. The germline V gene encodes CDR1 MNHEY and CDR2 SMNVEV (reference sequence). V lost 4 bases, J lost 4 bases, and 4 bases stayed unmatched. CDR3 coding DNA: TGTGCCAGCAGTTATAGCGGGGGGCTATACAATGAGCAGTTCTTC. Amino acid sequence: CASSYSGGLYNEQFF.

The chain links TRBV18 to TRBJ2-3; 9 positions agree with TRBD2. Losses at the gene ends were 3 bases for V and 7 bases for J; bases not matched to a gene: 11. The CDR3 contains 16 residues. Germline CDR1 reads KGHSH; CDR2 reads LQKENI. CDR3 coding DNA: TGTGCCAGCTCACCCGTACTAGCGGGCGGTGAAAATACGCAGTATTTT. This codes for CASSPVLAGGENTQYF.

V gene TRBV28 combines with J gene TRBJ2-5; 10 bases agree with TRBD1. The trim removed 8 bases at V and 4 bases at J, leaving 7 bases unmatched. This CDR3 has 14 residues. The germline V gene has CDR1 MDHEN and CDR2 SYDVKM. The CDR3 protein is CASVGWTGGETQYF. For the CDR3, the DNA is TGTGCCAGCGTAGGATGGACAGGGGGAGAGACCCAGTACTTC.

The chain couples TRBV6-5 to TRBJ1-3; 7 bases are a match to TRBD1. There are 15 residues in the CDR3. J was trimmed by 5 bases and V by 7 bases; bases with no gene match: 11. Germline-derived CDR1 and CDR2 are MNHEY and SVGAGI. The CDR3 reads CASTRDRDPRNTIYF. The CDR3 DNA is TGTGCCAGCACCCGAGACAGGGATCCCCGAAACACCATATATTTT.

This chain links TRBV4-1 with TRBJ1-5; 9 bases are a match to TRBD1. The trim removed 4 bases at V and 5 bases at J, leaving 3 bases unmatched. The CDR3 contains 14 residues. Germline V gene sequence: CDR1 MGHRA, CDR2 YSYEKL. CDR3 sequence reads: CASSPQGADQPQHF. For the CDR3, the DNA is TGCGCCAGCAGCCCACAGGGGGCCGATCAGCCCCAGCATTTT.

The V gene is TRBV5-4, the J gene TRBJ2-7; 7 bases fit TRBD2. CDR3 size: 15 residues. With 0 bases clipped from V and 0 bases from J, the junction kept 3 bases outside the gene matches. Germline V lookup: CDR1 SGHNT, CDR2 YYREEE (reference sequence). The CDR3 reads CASSLGAGSSYEQYF. CDR3 DNA: TGTGCCAGCAGCTTGGGAGCGGGGAGCTCCTACGAGCAGTACTTC.

For the CDR3, the DNA is TGTGCCAGCAGCCTCGGGACAGACATCTACAATGAGCAGTTCTTC. Amino acids: CASSLGTDIYNEQFF. The rearrangement joins TRBV3-1 (or the pseudogene TRBV3-2) to TRBJ2-1; 7 nucleotides line up with TRBD1. CDR1 is LGHDT, CDR2 YNNKEL, per germline (reference sequence). This CDR3 has 15 amino acids. The J segment lost 3 bases and the V segment lost 4 bases, leaving 6 bases of the junction unmatched.

This chain connects TRBV2 to TRBJ1-3; D not resolved. The germline V gene encodes CDR1 SNHLY and CDR2 FYNNEI. With 7 bases removed from V and 0 bases from J, the gap between germline ends came to 10 bases. CDR3 length equals 14 residues. For the CDR3, the DNA is TGTGCCAGCACCGATCGGGGCTCTGGAAACACCATATATTTT. It specifies CASTDRGSGNTIYF.

The chain joins TRBV9 to TRBJ1-3; possible D gene TRBD1, 5 bases. Trimming cost V 3 bases and J 4 bases, with 14 bases left between them. Germline lookup yields CDR1 SGDLS and CDR2 YYNGEE. The CDR3 spans 15 residues. CDR3 in amino acids: CASSGQGERGNTIYF. CDR3 DNA: TGTGCCAGCAGCGGCCAAGGGGAAAGGGGAAACACCATATATTTT.

The chain combines TRBV30 with TRBJ2-2, with D perhaps TRBD2 (7 bases). V was pared by 2 bases and J by 10 bases, with 20 bases between. The CDR3 contains 15 residues. The germline gives CDR1 GTSNPN, CDR2 SVGIG (reference sequence). The CDR3 here is CAWSLGPGGGSELFF. DNA for the CDR3: TGTGCCTGGAGTCTCGGCCCGGGGGGCGGATCGGAGCTGTTTTTT.

The chain links TRBV3-1 (or the pseudogene TRBV3-2) to TRBJ2-1, with D possibly being TRBD1 (6 bases). CDR1 LGHDT and CDR2 YNNKEL come from the germline V gene (reference sequence). Trimming shortened V by 1 base and J by 13 bases, and 11 bases separated the two germline ends. The CDR3 runs 12 residues. The CDR3 DNA is TGTGCCAGCAGCCAAGCACAGGGAAAACAGTTCTTC. It yields the protein CASSQAQGKQFF.

The chain links TRBV27 to TRBJ1-1; TRBD1 might be the D (6 bases). Germline V lookup: CDR1 MNHEY, CDR2 SMNVEV (reference sequence). V lost 5 bases to trimming and J lost 0 bases, with 10 bases between them. CDR3 length: 14 residues. As DNA, the CDR3 is TGTGCCAGCAGTAAGACAGGATTGAACACTGAAGCTTTCTTT. This codes for CASSKTGLNTEAFF.

The chain couples TRBV12-3 or TRBV12-4 to TRBJ2-7; D may be TRBD1 (6 bases). The ends were cut back, 5 bases at V and 4 bases at J, with 12 bases in the middle. The CDR3 is made up of 13 amino acids. In DNA form, the CDR3 reads TGTGCCAGCAGTCGACAGGACCCTTACGAGCAGTACTTC. Amino acid sequence: CASSRQDPYEQYF.

This chain links TRBV7-3 with TRBJ1-2, with a possible D match to TRBD1 (6 bases). CDR1 and CDR2 from the germline V gene are SGHTA and FQGTGA. Deletions cut 4 bases from V and 7 bases from J, with 16 bases between. The CDR3 runs to 14 residues. The CDR3 sequence is CASSSKARGAGYTF. CDR3 DNA sequence: TGTGCCAGCAGCTCTAAGGCCAGGGGAGCTGGCTACACCTTC.

This clone has a handful of counts. This chain uses TRBV15 with TRBJ1-6; possible D gene TRBD1, 5 bases. Germline V gives CDR1 LNHNV, CDR2 YYDKDF (reference sequence). The length of the CDR3 is 12 residues. V was trimmed by 6 bases and J by 10 bases, leaving 10 bases between them. CDR3 coding DNA: TGTGCCACCAGTGCAGGGAGGTCACCCCTCCACTTT. Translated: CATSAGRSPLHF.

J is TRBJ1-2 and V is TRBV5-8, with a tentative D call TRBD1 (5 bases). Germline V lookup: CDR1 SGHTS, CDR2 YDEGEE. The CDR3 contains 14 residues. V dropped 4 bases and J dropped 8 bases, with 18 bases sitting between them. CDR3 sequence: CASSAGKTSRGYTF. DNA for the CDR3: TGTGCCAGCAGCGCAGGGAAAACCAGTCGCGGCTACACCTTC.

The chain links TRBV5-4 to TRBJ2-7; 12 bases fit TRBD2. This CDR3 is 15 amino acids long. J gave up 6 bases and V 3 bases, and 7 bases lay outside the gene matches. Germline V gene lookup returns CDR1 SGHNT and CDR2 YYREEE (reference sequence). The CDR3 coding sequence is TGTGCCAGCAGCTCCGGGCTAGCGGGAGGGATCGAGCAGTACTTC. Protein sequence: CASSSGLAGGIEQYF.

The V and J genes are TRBV18 and TRBJ2-6, with D possibly matching TRBD1 (6 bases). Germline V CDR1 and CDR2: KGHSH, LQKENI. V lost 5 bases and J 0 bases, leaving 14 bases between the germline ends. The CDR3 totals 17 residues. The CDR3 DNA sequence: TGTGCCAGCTCATCATTTACAGGGATCTCTGGGGCCAACGTCCTGACTTTC. As protein: CASSSFTGISGANVLTF.

The chain couples TRBV19 to TRBJ2-3; 10 bases map to TRBD2. Germline V gives CDR1 LNHDA, CDR2 SQIVND (reference sequence). The V and J ends lost 7 bases and 2 bases, in that order; junction bases with no gene match: 9. CDR3 size: 16 residues. CDR3 sequence: CASTSGRAGFTDTQYF. CDR3 nucleotides: TGTGCCAGTACAAGCGGGAGGGCCGGGTTCACAGATACGCAGTATTTT. The whole variable domain, remainder taken from reference TRBV19 and TRBJ2-3, is DGGITQSPKYLFRKEGQNVTLSCEQNLNHDAMYWYRQDPGQGLRLIYYSQIVNDFQKGDIAEGYSVSREKKESFPLTVTSAQKNPTAFYLCASTSGRAGFTDTQYFGPGTRLTVL.

J is TRBJ1-1 and V is TRBV4-2; D is ambiguous. Germline CDR1 LGHNA, CDR2 YNFKEQ. V gave up 3 bases and J gave up 2 bases, with 13 bases separating them. CDR3 length: 15 residues. The CDR3 nucleotides read TGTGCCAGCAGCCACGGAGGACGGGAAAACACTGAAGCTTTCTTT. Encoded protein: CASSHGGRENTEAFF.

This chain joins TRBV18 and TRBJ1-4; the D is unclear. Trimming removed 5 bases at V and 5 bases at J, with 9 bases between. This CDR3 comprises 13 residues. Per germline, CDR1 KGHSH and CDR2 LQKENI. The CDR3 region has the DNA TGTGCCAGCTCATCCCCCGGGAATGAAAAACTGTTTTTT. Residues: CASSSPGNEKLFF.

This rearrangement joins TRBV2 to TRBJ1-5; D is ambiguous. This CDR3 contains 12 residues. V lost 7 bases and J lost 5, with 9 bases in between. CDR1 and CDR2 from the germline V gene are SNHLY and FYNNEI. The CDR3 region has the DNA TGTGCCAGCATGGGCAGCTATCAGCCCCAGCATTTT. This codes for CASMGSYQPQHF.